The next 28 T cell receptor beta chains were all read from a single sample in a study of T cell responses to AZD1222 COVID-19 vaccine. Generated by immunoSEQ multiplex PCR, the TCRdb table keeps only in-frame clones and is missing some. This sample yields roughly 140,000 clones, of which more than 75% are seen a single time; about a tenth belongs to the top ten. Sequences were derived from peripheral blood, sampled 28 days after the second AZD1222 dose. The receptor source for this set is an adult who received the AZD1222 COVID-19 vaccine.

The chain is built from TRBV30 and TRBJ2-5; maybe TRBD1 (6 bases). Germline V lookup: CDR1 GTSNPN, CDR2 SVGIG (reference sequence). The V end was cut by 0 bases, the J end by 5 bases, with 7 bases between. The CDR3 is made up of 12 amino acids. The CDR3 region is CAWSVRGETQYF. As DNA, the CDR3 is TGTGCCTGGAGTGTAAGGGGGGAGACCCAGTACTTC.

This clone was seen once. V usage is TRBV3-1 (or the pseudogene TRBV3-2) and J usage is TRBJ1-1; maybe TRBD1 (5 bases). The CDR3 is made up of 14 amino acids. Germline V gives CDR1 LGHDT, CDR2 YNNKEL (reference sequence). Trimming left V 0 bases short and J 9 bases short, with 14 bases between. CDR3 DNA sequence: TGTGCCAGCAGCCAAGATTCAGGGATCATACAAGCTTTCTTT. Residues: CASSQDSGIIQAFF.

The chain recombines TRBV5-4 with TRBJ1-2; 7 nucleotides match TRBD1. This CDR3 has 16 residues. The germline V gene encodes CDR1 SGHNT and CDR2 YYREEE (reference sequence). Losses at the gene ends were 0 bases for V and 4 bases for J; bases not matched to a gene: 9. CDR3 DNA sequence: TGTGCCAGCAGCTTGGGGGGAGGGACAGAGCTCTATGGCTACACCTTC. The encoded protein is CASSLGGGTELYGYTF. The variable domain in full, with the rest retrieved from reference TRBV5-4 and TRBJ1-2, is ETGVTQSPTHLIKTRGQQVTLRCSSQSGHNTVSWYQQALGQGPQFIFQYYREEENGRGNFPPRFSGLQFPNYSSELNVNALELDDSALYLCASSLGGGTELYGYTFGSGTRLTVV.

J is TRBJ2-7 and V is TRBV7-9, with D tentatively TRBD1 or TRBD2 (5 bases each). The length of the CDR3 is 16 residues. Germline V gives CDR1 SEHNR, CDR2 FQNEAQ (reference sequence). Trimming removed 6 bases at V and 0 bases at J, with 18 bases between. CDR3 nucleotide sequence: TGTGCCAGCAGATCACTAGTCCCGGGACCCTCCTACGAGCAGTACTTC. It encodes CASRSLVPGPSYEQYF.

The chain couples TRBV4-2 to TRBJ2-1, with 13 bases lining up with TRBD2. The CDR3 has 17 residues. CDR1 and CDR2 (germline): LGHNA, YNFKEQ. The trim removed 2 bases at V and 6 bases at J, leaving 7 bases unmatched. CDR3 in amino acids: CASSQLTSGRRGNEQFF. In DNA, the CDR3 is TGTGCCAGCAGCCAATTGACTAGCGGGAGGCGAGGCAATGAGCAGTTCTTC.

The chain employs TRBV28 and TRBJ1-5, with D possibly matching TRBD1 (5 bases). The ends were cut back, 7 bases at V and 6 bases at J, with 28 bases in the middle. The germline V gene encodes CDR1 MDHEN and CDR2 SYDVKM. The CDR3 is 18 amino acids. CDR3 sequence: CASTLKSKGGVDGQPQHF. The DNA of the CDR3 is TGTGCCAGCACCCTAAAATCGAAGGGAGGGGTTGATGGTCAGCCCCAGCATTTT.

V usage is TRBV28 and J usage is TRBJ2-7; no firm D call. The CDR3 spans 13 residues. The germline CDR1 and CDR2 sequences are MDHEN and SYDVKM. Trimming stripped 2 bases from V and 4 bases from J, with 9 bases between. CDR3 DNA sequence: TGTGCCAGCAGTTTAAGGCCCTCTTACGAGCAGTACTTC. This translates into CASSLRPSYEQYF. Based on the CDR3 plus reference TRBV28 and TRBJ2-7, the full variable domain is DVKVTQSSRYLVKRTGEKVFLECVQDMDHENMFWYRQDPGLGLRLIYFSYDVKMKEKGDIPEGYSVSREKKERFSLILESASTNQTSMYLCASSLRPSYEQYFGPGTRLTVT.

About this clone: An end of the junction does not agree with germline; a read error may underlie this. The genes are TRBV5-1 and TRBJ1-4; no clear D. Germline lookup yields CDR1 SGHRS and CDR2 YFSETQ. The CDR3 runs to 13 residues. For the CDR3, the DNA is TGTTGCCAGGTGCATGCAACTAATGAAAAACTGTTTTTT. This sequence encodes CCQVHATNEKLFF.

J is TRBJ2-1 and V is TRBV29-1, with a possible D match to TRBD2 (5 bases). The CDR3 is 11 residues long. The germline gives CDR1 SQVTM, CDR2 ANQGSEA. Trimming removed 2 bases at V and 12 bases at J, with 11 bases between. CDR3 coding DNA: TGCAGCGTTGAATCGGGGATGCGGCAGTTCTTC. It yields the protein CSVESGMRQFF.

This clone has only one observation. The J gene is TRBJ2-3, the V gene TRBV4-3; 7 bases are a match to TRBD1. Germline CDR1 LGHNA, CDR2 YSLEER. J lost 4 bases, V lost 4 bases, and 5 bases had no gene match. The CDR3 spans 14 residues. The chain's CDR3 is CASSPRTGSDTQYF. DNA of the CDR3: TGCGCCAGCAGCCCGCGGACAGGTTCAGATACGCAGTATTTT.

V gene TRBV5-1 combines with J gene TRBJ1-1; D is unresolved. Trimming took 3 bases from V and 1 from J, leaving 10 bases between them. The CDR3 sequence is 14 residues long. Germline CDR1 SGHRS, CDR2 YFSETQ. The CDR3 spells CASSSLQRNTEAFF. The CDR3 DNA follows: TGCGCCAGCAGCTCACTACAGAGGAACACTGAAGCTTTCTTT.

This chain connects TRBV6-2 or TRBV6-3 to TRBJ1-1; 7 bases align to TRBD1. This CDR3 is 15 amino acids long. Germline CDR1 and CDR2: MNHEY and SVGEGT. The J segment lost 1 base and the V segment lost 5 bases, leaving 7 bases of the junction unmatched. CDR3: CASSNQRDRNTEAFF. Here the CDR3 DNA reads TGTGCCAGCAGTAACCAACGGGACAGGAACACTGAAGCTTTCTTT.

This clone was picked up one time. This chain uses TRBV18 with TRBJ1-6, with D maybe TRBD1 (5 bases). The V gene's germline CDR1 is KGHSH and CDR2 LQKENI. The CDR3 is 15 residues long. With 6 bases removed from V and 1 base from J, the gap between germline ends came to 10 bases. The CDR3 coding sequence is TGTGCCAGCTCGCCGCAGGGTTCCTATAATTCACCCCTCCACTTT. It specifies CASSPQGSYNSPLHF. The full variable domain, in which reference TRBV18 and TRBJ1-6 provide the parts outside the CDR3, is NAGVMQNPRHLVRRRGQEARLRCSPMKGHSHVYWYRQLPEEGLKFMVYLQKENIIDESGMPKERFSAEFPKEGPSILRIQQVVRGDSAAYFCASSPQGSYNSPLHFGNGTRLTVT.

The chain recombines TRBV3-1 (or the pseudogene TRBV3-2) with TRBJ2-7; D is unclear. CDR3 length equals 15 residues. V lost 0 bases, J lost 2 bases, and 11 bases lay in between. CDR1 is LGHDT and CDR2 is YNNKEL in the germline V gene (reference sequence). CDR3 sequence reads: CASSQDLLGPYEQYF. In DNA, the CDR3 is TGTGCCAGCAGCCAAGATCTCCTGGGCCCCTACGAGCAGTACTTC.

The rearrangement links TRBV4-3 to TRBJ1-4; D uncertain. Germline V gives CDR1 LGHNA, CDR2 YSLEER. This CDR3 region has 17 residues. The germline V and J ends were trimmed by 1 base and 3 bases, with 15 bases remaining between them. This chain's CDR3 is CASSQVSAGMSNEKLFF. CDR3 DNA sequence: TGCGCCAGCAGCCAAGTTTCGGCAGGCATGTCTAATGAAAAACTGTTTTTT.

The chain joins TRBV7-2 to TRBJ1-1; possibly TRBD1 for D (5 bases). V shed 5 bases and J shed 4 bases, with 14 bases lying between them. The length of the CDR3 is 14 residues. CDR1 is SGHTA, CDR2 FQGNSA, per germline. CDR3 sequence reads: CASSARIGGTEAFF. The DNA for the CDR3 is TGTGCCAGCAGCGCGAGGATCGGGGGCACTGAAGCTTTCTTT.

The chain employs TRBV9 and TRBJ2-1; TRBD1 or TRBD2 may be the D gene (5 bases each). The ends were cut back, 1 base at V and 0 bases at J, with 8 bases in the middle. This CDR3 has 15 amino acids. The germline V gene encodes CDR1 SGDLS and CDR2 YYNGEE. The DNA of the CDR3 is TGTGCCAGCAGCGTACGGGGCTACTCCTACAATGAGCAGTTCTTC. Amino acid sequence: CASSVRGYSYNEQFF. Complete variable domain (other parts from reference TRBV9 and TRBJ2-1): DSGVTQTPKHLITATGQRVTLRCSPRSGDLSVYWYQQSLDQGLQFLIQYYNGEERAKGNILERFSAQQFPDLHSELNLSSLELGDSALYFCASSVRGYSYNEQFFGPGTRLTVL.

The chain recombines TRBV19 with TRBJ2-7; 10 nucleotides agree with TRBD1. V was clipped by 5 bases and J by 5 bases; unmatched bases: 9. The germline gives CDR1 LNHDA, CDR2 SQIVND (reference sequence). The CDR3 is 15 amino acids. The CDR3 is CASSSLRDRGHEQYF. The DNA of the CDR3 is TGTGCCAGTAGTTCTCTCCGGGACAGGGGCCACGAGCAGTACTTC.

V gene TRBV7-2 combines with J gene TRBJ1-1; D not certain. Germline CDR1 and CDR2: SGHTA and FQGNSA. V lost 5 bases to trimming and J lost 1 base, with 11 bases between them. The CDR3 totals 14 residues. CDR3 loop: CASSLQASNTEAFF. The CDR3 region has the DNA TGTGCCAGCAGCCTCCAGGCGTCGAACACTGAAGCTTTCTTT.

V usage is TRBV9 and J usage is TRBJ2-3; 13 nucleotides match TRBD2. This CDR3 has 16 amino acids. The V segment lost 0 bases and the J segment 5 bases; nucleotides outside the gene matches: 3. Germline V gives CDR1 SGDLS, CDR2 YYNGEE. The CDR3 sequence is CASSVGLAGGGDTQYF. The CDR3 region has the DNA TGTGCCAGCAGCGTAGGACTAGCGGGGGGTGGAGATACGCAGTATTTT.

The gene calls are TRBV20-1 and TRBJ2-1; D could derive from TRBD1 or TRBD2 (5 bases each). The CDR3 contains 16 residues. Trimming cost V 3 bases and J 0 bases, with 15 bases left between them. Germline V lookup: CDR1 DFQATT, CDR2 SNEGSKA (reference sequence). This chain's CDR3 is CSASPRGRASYNEQFF. The CDR3 region has the DNA TGCAGTGCTAGTCCGAGGGGCCGGGCCTCCTACAATGAGCAGTTCTTC.

This chain uses TRBV5-1 with TRBJ2-1, with TRBD2 matching 12 bases. Germline CDR1 is SGHRS and CDR2 is YFSETQ. Trimming removed 4 bases from V and 1 base from J; junction bases left unmatched: 6. The CDR3 contains 17 residues. This CDR3 is CASSSRTSGKSYNEQFF. The CDR3 DNA reads as TGCGCCAGCAGCAGTCGGACTAGCGGGAAGTCCTACAATGAGCAGTTCTTC.

This clone has a single count. The CDR3 region has the DNA TGTGCCAGCAGCTCAGGTCAGGGGGAACTGGGGGATGGCTACACCTTC. Its translation: CASSSGQGELGDGYTF. The chain carries TRBV4-2 and TRBJ1-2; 7 bases match TRBD1. CDR3 length: 16 residues. CDR1 and CDR2 (germline): LGHNA, YNFKEQ. V dropped 5 bases and J dropped 6; count of bases not matched to a gene: 15.

The chain is built from TRBV28 and TRBJ2-1; D is uncertain. This CDR3 contains 12 residues. The V and J ends lost 5 bases and 7 bases respectively, with 9 bases between them. The germline gives CDR1 MDHEN, CDR2 SYDVKM. CDR3 sequence: CASSPQQNEQFF. In nucleotides, the CDR3 is TGTGCCAGCAGTCCACAGCAAAATGAGCAGTTCTTC.

The rearrangement joins TRBV12-2 to TRBJ1-2; no DNA check was done on the table's D call, TRBD1. TRBV12-2 is marked as a pseudogene. The CDR3 contains 17 residues. CDR3 loop: CASRLGTGGECYYGYTF. The CDR3 DNA reads as TGTGCAAGTCGCTTAGGGACAGGGGGCGAATGTTACTATGGCTACACCTTC.

The chain uses TRBV5-1 and TRBJ2-1, with 8 bases matching TRBD2. The V gene end was trimmed by 2 bases and the J gene end by 0 bases; junction bases not matched to a gene: 1. This CDR3 region has 15 residues. Germline lookup yields CDR1 SGHRS and CDR2 YFSETQ. The CDR3 DNA is TGCGCCAGCAGCTTTGCGGGAGGCTCCTACAATGAGCAGTTCTTC. Translating gives CASSFAGGSYNEQFF.

The chain carries TRBV7-9 and TRBJ2-2; TRBD2 is a possible D gene (6 bases). The CDR3 runs 14 residues. V was pared by 6 bases and J by 4 bases, with 12 bases between. Germline values: CDR1 SEHNR, CDR2 FQNEAQ (reference sequence). The CDR3 spells CASRDAGFTGELFF. CDR3 DNA sequence: TGTGCCAGCAGGGACGCGGGATTCACCGGGGAGCTGTTTTTT.

In this sample, this clone turned up once. The chain uses TRBV11-3 and TRBJ1-3; 8 nucleotides line up with TRBD1. V trimming: 0 bases; J trimming: 3 bases; junction bases outside the gene matches: 7. Germline V lookup: CDR1 SGHNT, CDR2 YENEEA. The CDR3 runs 17 residues. In nucleotides, the CDR3 is TGTGCCAGCAGCTTAGAAGACAGGGGCCCGGTTGGAAACACCATATATTTT. Translating gives CASSLEDRGPVGNTIYF.